This TCR beta chain derives from a study of blood T cell repertoires in COVID-19. Looking at the study overall: Sites in the United States, Italy and Spain provided acute and convalescent COVID-19 samples. PBMCs, B-cell-depleted T cells, or T cells provided the cDNA or gDNA that made up the material.

In the original workflow: For nucleated cells, counts were estimated from reference gene primer amplification. Sequenced by immunoSEQ multiplex PCR; TCRdb stores in-frame clones only, minus some. D and trimming were read from the DNA, whereas the V and J calls and clone size are those reported in that table. Among 110,000 or so clones listed, approximately 81% were seen once. This clone occurred once. The V gene's germline CDR1 is SGHRS and CDR2 YFSETQ. V gave up 0 bases and J gave up 2 bases; unmatched junction bases: 5. This CDR3 is built from 15 residues. The chain employs TRBV5-1 and TRBJ2-7; 7 bases line up with TRBD1. The sample taken for sequencing was peripheral blood. The receptor was derived from a man aged 40-50 years with acute or convalescent COVID-19. The CDR3, as DNA: TGCGCCAGCAGCTTGGGGACAGGAGCTACCTACGAGCAGTACTTC. Amino acids: CASSLGTGATYEQYF.